This TCR beta chain was profiled in a study of cytomegalovirus exposure and HLA in healthy donors. Overall study: For the roughly 400 genotyped donors, 75% to 90% fell within the Caucasian-associated ancestry cluster.

This CDR3 contains 14 residues. The V gene's germline CDR1 is GTSNPN and CDR2 SVGIG (reference sequence). V was shortened by 4 bases and J by 0 bases, with 13 bases between the two germline ends. Overall study findings and caveats: Per published reports, the classifier diagnosed cytomegalovirus status with high specificity and sensitivity. Fewer N-insertions than the approximately 700-donor mean were reportedly shown by an Asian-associated ancestry cluster in a later analysis.

About this clone itself: The antigen remains undetermined.

PCR involved 60 Vbeta and 13 Jbeta primers. Here immunoSEQ multiplex PCR was the method, and the copy in TCRdb shows in-frame clones only, minus some. The sample carries more than 85,000 clones, around four fifths recorded once. Sequencing was carried out using PBMCs. The chain uses TRBV30 and TRBJ2-7; D might be TRBD2 (6 bases). The TCR comes from a man younger than 40 in good health and CMV-seronegative. CDR3 nucleotides: TGTGCCTGGAAGCTAGCGTCCTACTCCTACGAGCAGTACTTC. This encodes CAWKLASYSYEQYF.